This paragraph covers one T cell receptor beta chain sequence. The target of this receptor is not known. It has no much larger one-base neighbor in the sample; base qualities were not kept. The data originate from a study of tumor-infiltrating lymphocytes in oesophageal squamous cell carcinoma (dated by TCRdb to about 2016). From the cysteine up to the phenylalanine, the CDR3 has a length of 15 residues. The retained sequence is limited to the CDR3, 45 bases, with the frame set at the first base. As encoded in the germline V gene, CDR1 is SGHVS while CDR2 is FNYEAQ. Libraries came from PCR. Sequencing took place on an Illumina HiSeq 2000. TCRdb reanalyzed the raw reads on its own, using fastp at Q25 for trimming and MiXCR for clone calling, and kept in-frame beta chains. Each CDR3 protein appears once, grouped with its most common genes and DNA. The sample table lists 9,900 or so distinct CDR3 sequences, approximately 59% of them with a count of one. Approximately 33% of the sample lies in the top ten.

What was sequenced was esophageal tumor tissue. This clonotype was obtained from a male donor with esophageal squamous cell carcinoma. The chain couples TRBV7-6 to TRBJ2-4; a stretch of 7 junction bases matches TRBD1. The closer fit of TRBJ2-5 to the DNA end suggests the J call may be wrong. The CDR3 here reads CASSPTGAGGETQYF. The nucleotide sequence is TGTGCCAGCAGCCCCACTGGTGCAGGGGGTGAGACCCAGTACTTC.